This T cell receptor (beta chain) was identified in a study of blood T cell repertoires in COVID-19. Study-wide background: T cells, B-cell-depleted T cells, or PBMCs provided the cDNA or gDNA that served as material.

This table comes from immunoSEQ multiplex PCR, and its TCRdb copy is limited to in-frame clones, with some not included. The table lists approximately 450,000 clones, roughly 91% of them singletons. V lost 4 bases to trimming and J lost 7 bases, with 11 bases between them. CDR1 MRHNA and CDR2 SNTAGT come from the germline V gene. The CDR3 has 14 residues. This sequence originates from a woman aged 25 to 39 with acute or convalescent COVID-19. The chain recombines TRBV6-4 with TRBJ1-6, with D possibly matching TRBD1 (6 bases). The sample was peripheral blood. The DNA for the CDR3 is TGTGCCAGCAGTGCACAGGGCGACAATTCACCCCTCCACTTT. The encoded protein is CASSAQGDNSPLHF.